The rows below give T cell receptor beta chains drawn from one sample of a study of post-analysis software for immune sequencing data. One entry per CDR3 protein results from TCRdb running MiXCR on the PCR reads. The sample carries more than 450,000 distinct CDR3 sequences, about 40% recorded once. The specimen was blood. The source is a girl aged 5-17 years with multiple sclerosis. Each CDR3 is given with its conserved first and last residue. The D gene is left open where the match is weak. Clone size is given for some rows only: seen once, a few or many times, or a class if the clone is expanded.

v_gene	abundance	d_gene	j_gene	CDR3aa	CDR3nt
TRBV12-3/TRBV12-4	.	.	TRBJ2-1	CASRAEGEQFF	TGTGCCAGTAGAGCGGAGGGAGAGCAGTTCTTC
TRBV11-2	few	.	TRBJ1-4	CASSLDPGTPNEKLFF	TGTGCCAGCAGCTTAGACCCCGGGACACCGAATGAAAAACTGTTTTTT
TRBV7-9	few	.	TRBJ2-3	CASSLVAYPTDTQYF	TGTGCCAGCAGCTTAGTTGCGTACCCCACAGATACGCAGTATTTT
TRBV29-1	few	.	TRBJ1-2	CSAGDGLSGYTF	TGCAGCGCCGGGGACGGCTTAAGTGGCTACACCTTC
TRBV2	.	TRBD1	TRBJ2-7	CASSETGGEQYF	TGTGCCAGCAGTGAAACAGGGGGCGAGCAGTACTTC
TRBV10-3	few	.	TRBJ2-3	CATTGTRSTDTQYF	TGTGCCACAACCGGGACACGGAGCACAGATACGCAGTATTTT
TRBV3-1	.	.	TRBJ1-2	CASSQEEGQFNYGYTF	TGTGCCAGCAGCCAAGAGGAGGGCCAGTTTAACTATGGCTACACCTTC
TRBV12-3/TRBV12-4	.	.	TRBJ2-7	CASSFGRSYYEQYF	TGTGCCAGCAGTTTCGGGCGATCCTACTACGAGCAGTACTTC
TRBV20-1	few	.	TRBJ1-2	CSAPGGKTAYGYTF	TGCAGTGCTCCTGGGGGAAAGACAGCCTATGGCTACACCTTC
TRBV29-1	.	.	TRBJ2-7	CSVEGQGKYEQYF	TGCAGCGTTGAGGGGCAGGGGAAATACGAGCAGTACTTC
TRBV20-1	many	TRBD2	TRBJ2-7	CSARGRRGAYEQYF	TGCAGTGCTAGAGGGAGGCGGGGGGCGTACGAGCAGTACTTC
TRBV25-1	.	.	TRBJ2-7	CASASDGTYEQYF	TGTGCCAGCGCTTCCGACGGGACCTACGAGCAGTACTTC